This T cell receptor (beta chain) was documented in a study of long-term antiretroviral therapy in people with HIV. The CDR3 has 15 amino acids. Germline CDR1 SGHAT, CDR2 FQNNGV. The V and J ends lost 2 bases and 1 base respectively, with 6 bases between them. With survey level as its setting, the immunoSEQ assay was v3.0. The table came from immunoSEQ multiplex PCR; TCRdb's copy has only in-frame clones and leaves some out. The sample lists about 25,000 clones, around 80% occurring once. Every participant gave one or more pre-ART and two or more post-ART PBMC samples. This chain uses TRBV11-2 with TRBJ2-6; D gene unclear. This specimen consisted of unsorted PBMCs, obtained 3 years after starting antiretroviral therapy. This TCR came from a man aged 18-30 years with HIV. The CDR3 loop reads CASSLMESGANVLTF. The CDR3 nucleotides are TGTGCCAGCAGCTTAATGGAGTCTGGGGCCAACGTCCTGACTTTC.